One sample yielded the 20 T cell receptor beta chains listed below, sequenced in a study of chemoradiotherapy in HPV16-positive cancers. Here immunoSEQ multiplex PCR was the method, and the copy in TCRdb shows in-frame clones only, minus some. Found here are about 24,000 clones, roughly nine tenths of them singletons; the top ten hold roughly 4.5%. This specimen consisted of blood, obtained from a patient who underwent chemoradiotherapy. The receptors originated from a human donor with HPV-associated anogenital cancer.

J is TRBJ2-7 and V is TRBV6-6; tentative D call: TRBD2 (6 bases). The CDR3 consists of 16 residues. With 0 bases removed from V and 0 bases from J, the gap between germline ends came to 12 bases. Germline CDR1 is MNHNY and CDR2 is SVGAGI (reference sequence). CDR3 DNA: TGTGCCAGCAGTTACTCTACGAAGACTAGCTCCTACGAGCAGTACTTC. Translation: CASSYSTKTSSYEQYF.

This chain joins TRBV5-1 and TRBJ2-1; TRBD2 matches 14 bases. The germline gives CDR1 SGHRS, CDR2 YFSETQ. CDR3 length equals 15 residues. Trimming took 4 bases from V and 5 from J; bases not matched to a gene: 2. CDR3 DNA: TGCGCCAGCAGCAAGACTAGCGGGAGGGACAATGAGCAGTTCTTC. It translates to CASSKTSGRDNEQFF.

This CDR3 is CASSSRGQQFF. The CDR3 nucleotides read TGTGCCAGCAGCTCCCGTGGACAGCAGTTCTTC. The gene calls are TRBV7-9 and TRBJ2-1; no firm D call. The CDR3 runs 11 residues. Germline CDR1 is SEHNR and CDR2 is FQNEAQ (reference sequence). The V end lost 4 bases, the J end lost 11 bases, and 9 bases lay between the germline ends.

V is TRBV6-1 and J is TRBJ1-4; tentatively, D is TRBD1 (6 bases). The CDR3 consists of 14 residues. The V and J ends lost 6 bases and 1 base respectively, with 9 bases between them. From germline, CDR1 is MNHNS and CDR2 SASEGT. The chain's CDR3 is CASRVRGTNEKLFF. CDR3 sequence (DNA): TGTGCCAGCAGGGTCAGGGGAACTAATGAAAAACTGTTTTTT.

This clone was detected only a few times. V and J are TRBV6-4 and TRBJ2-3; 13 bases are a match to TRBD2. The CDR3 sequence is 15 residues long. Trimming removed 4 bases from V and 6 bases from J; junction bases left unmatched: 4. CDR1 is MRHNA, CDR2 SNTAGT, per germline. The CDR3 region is CASSATSGGSDTQYF. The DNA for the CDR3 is TGTGCCAGCAGTGCGACTAGCGGGGGGTCGGATACGCAGTATTTT.

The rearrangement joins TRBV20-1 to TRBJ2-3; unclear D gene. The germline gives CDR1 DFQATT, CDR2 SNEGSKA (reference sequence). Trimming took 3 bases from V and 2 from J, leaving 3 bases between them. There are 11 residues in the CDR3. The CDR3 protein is CSASNTDTQYF. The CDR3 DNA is TGCAGTGCTAGCAACACAGATACGCAGTATTTT.

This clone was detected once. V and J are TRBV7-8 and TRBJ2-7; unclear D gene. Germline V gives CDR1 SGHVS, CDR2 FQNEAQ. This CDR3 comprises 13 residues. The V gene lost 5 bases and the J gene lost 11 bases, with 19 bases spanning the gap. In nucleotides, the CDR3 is TGTGCCAGCAGCCTATCAGAGTTCTCCCCGGAGTACTTC. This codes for CASSLSEFSPEYF.

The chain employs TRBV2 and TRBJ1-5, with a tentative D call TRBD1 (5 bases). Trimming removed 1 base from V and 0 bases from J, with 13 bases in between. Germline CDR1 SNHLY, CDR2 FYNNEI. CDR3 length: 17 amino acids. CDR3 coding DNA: TGTGCCAGCAGTGAAGGAGGCCCAGGGTATAGCAATCAGCCCCAGCATTTT. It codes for CASSEGGPGYSNQPQHF.

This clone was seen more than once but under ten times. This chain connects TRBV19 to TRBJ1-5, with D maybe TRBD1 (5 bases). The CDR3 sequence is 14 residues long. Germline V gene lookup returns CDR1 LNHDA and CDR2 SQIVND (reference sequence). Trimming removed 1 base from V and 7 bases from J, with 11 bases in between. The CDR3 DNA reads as TGTGCCAGTAGTATAGGTCAGGGCGGACAGCCCCAGCATTTT. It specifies CASSIGQGGQPQHF.

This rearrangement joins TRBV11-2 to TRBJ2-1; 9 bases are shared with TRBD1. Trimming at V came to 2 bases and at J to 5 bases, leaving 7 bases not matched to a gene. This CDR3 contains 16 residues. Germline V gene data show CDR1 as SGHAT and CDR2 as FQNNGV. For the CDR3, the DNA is TGTGCCAGCAGCTTAAGAGGGACAGGGCTTGACAATGAGCAGTTCTTC. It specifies CASSLRGTGLDNEQFF.

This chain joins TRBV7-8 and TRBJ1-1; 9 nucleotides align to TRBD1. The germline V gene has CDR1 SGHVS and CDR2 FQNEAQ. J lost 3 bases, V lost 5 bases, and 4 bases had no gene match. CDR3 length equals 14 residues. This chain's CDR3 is CASSGRDRDTEAFF. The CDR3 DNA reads TGTGCCAGCAGCGGCCGGGACAGGGACACTGAAGCTTTCTTT.

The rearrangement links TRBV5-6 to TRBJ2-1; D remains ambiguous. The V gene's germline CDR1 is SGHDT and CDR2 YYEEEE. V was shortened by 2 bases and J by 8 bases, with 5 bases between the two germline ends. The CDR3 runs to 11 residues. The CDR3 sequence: CASSLSYEQFF. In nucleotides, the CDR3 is TGTGCCAGCAGCTTATCTTATGAGCAGTTCTTC.

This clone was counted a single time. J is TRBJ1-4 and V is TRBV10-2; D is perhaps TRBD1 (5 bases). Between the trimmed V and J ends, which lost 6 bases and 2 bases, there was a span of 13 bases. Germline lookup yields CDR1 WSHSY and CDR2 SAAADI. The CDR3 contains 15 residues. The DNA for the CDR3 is TGCGCCAGCAGGGACACCTTAGGGACTAATGAAAAACTGTTTTTT. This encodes CASRDTLGTNEKLFF.

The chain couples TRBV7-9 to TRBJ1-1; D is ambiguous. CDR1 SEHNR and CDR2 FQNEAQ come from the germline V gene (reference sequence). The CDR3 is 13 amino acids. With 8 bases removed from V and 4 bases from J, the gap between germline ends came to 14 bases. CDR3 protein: CASGDGRITEAFF. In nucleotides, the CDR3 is TGTGCCAGCGGTGACGGGAGGATCACTGAAGCTTTCTTT.

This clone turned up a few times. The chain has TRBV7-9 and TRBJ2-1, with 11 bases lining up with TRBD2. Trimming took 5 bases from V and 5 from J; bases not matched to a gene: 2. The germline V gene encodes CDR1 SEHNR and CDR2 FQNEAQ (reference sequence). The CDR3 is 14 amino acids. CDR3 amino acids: CASSLTSGNNEQFF. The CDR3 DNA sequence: TGTGCCAGCAGCCTGACTAGCGGGAACAATGAGCAGTTCTTC.

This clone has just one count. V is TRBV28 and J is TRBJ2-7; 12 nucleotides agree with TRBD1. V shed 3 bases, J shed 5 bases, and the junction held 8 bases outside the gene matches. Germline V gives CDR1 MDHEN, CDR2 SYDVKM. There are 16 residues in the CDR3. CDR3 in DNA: TGTGCCAGCAGTTTCCCCGGGACAGGGGGCAAGAACGAGCAGTACTTC. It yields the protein CASSFPGTGGKNEQYF.

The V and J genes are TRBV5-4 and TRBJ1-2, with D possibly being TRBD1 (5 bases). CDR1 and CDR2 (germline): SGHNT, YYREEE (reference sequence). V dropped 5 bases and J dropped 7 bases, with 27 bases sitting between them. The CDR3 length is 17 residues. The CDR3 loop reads CASRRTTKGALISGYTF. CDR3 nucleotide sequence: TGTGCCAGCAGAAGGACGACCAAAGGGGCGTTGATCAGTGGCTACACCTTC.

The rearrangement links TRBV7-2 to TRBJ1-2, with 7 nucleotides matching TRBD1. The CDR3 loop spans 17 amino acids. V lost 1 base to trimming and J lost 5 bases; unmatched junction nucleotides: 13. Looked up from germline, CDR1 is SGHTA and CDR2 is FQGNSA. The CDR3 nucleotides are TGTGCCAGCAGCTTAGTGGGGACAGAACTTCCTAGATATGGCTACACCTTC. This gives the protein CASSLVGTELPRYGYTF. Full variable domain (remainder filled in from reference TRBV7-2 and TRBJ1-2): GAGVSQSPSNKVTEKGKDVELRCDPISGHTALYWYRQSLGQGLEFLIYFQGNSAPDKSGLPSDRFSAERTGGSVSTLTIQRTQQEDSAVYLCASSLVGTELPRYGYTFGSGTRLTVV.

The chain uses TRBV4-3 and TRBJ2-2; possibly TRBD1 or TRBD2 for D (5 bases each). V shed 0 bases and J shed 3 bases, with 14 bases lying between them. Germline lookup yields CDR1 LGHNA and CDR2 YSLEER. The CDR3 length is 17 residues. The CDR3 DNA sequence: TGCGCCAGCAGCCAAGATGCCCCCGGGGCCTACACCGGGGAGCTGTTTTTT. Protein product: CASSQDAPGAYTGELFF.

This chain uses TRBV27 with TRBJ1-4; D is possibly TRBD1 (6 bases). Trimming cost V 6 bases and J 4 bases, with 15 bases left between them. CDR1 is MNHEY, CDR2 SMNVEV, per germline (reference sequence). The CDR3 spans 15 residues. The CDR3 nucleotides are TGTGCCAGCAGGGTTCGGACAGATTTTAATGAAAAACTGTTTTTT. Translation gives CASRVRTDFNEKLFF.